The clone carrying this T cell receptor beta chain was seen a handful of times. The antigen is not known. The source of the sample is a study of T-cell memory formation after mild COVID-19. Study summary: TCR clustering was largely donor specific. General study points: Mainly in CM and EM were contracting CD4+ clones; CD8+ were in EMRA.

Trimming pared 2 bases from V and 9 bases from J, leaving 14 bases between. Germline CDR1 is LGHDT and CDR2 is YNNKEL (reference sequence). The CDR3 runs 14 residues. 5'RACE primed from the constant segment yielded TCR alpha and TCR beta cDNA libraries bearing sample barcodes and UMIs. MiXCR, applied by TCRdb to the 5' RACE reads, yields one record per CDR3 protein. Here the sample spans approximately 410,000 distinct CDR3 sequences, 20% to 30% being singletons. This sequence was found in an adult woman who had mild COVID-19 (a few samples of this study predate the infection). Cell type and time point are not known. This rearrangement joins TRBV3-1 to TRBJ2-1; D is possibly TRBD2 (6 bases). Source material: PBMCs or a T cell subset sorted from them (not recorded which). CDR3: CASSQLGLAIEQFF. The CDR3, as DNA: TGTGCCAGCAGCCAATTGGGTCTAGCGATTGAGCAGTTCTTC.